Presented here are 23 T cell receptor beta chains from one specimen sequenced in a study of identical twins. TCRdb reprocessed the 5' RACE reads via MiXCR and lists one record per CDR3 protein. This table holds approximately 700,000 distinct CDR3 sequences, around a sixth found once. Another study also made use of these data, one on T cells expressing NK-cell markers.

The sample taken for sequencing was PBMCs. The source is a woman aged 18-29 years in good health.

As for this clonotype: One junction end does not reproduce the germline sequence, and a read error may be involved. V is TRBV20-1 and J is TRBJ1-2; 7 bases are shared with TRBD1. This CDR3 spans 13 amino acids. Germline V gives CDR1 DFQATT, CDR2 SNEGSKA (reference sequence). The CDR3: CSVRQGENYGYTF. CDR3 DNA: TGCAGTGTTAGACAGGGAGAGAACTATGGCTACACCTTC.

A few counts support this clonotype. DNA of the CDR3: TGTGCCAGCAGCCTGCTCGGTGGAGATACGCAGTATTTT. Protein sequence: CASSLLGGDTQYF. J is TRBJ2-3 and V is TRBV7-3; D ambiguous. From germline, CDR1 is SGHTA and CDR2 FQGTGA. V was trimmed by 5 bases and J by 5 bases, leaving 11 bases between them. The CDR3 sequence is 13 residues long.

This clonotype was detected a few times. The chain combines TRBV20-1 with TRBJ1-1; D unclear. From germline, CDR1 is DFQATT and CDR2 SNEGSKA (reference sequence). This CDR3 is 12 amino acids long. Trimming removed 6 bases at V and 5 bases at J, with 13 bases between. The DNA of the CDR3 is TGCAGTGCCCTTATGGGATTAACTGAAGCTTTCTTT. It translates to CSALMGLTEAFF.

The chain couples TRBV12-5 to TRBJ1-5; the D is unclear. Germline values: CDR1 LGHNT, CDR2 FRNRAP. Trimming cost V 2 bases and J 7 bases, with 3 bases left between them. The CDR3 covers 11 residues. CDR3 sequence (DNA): TGTGCTAGTGGTTTGACCCAGCCCCAGCATTTT. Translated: CASGLTQPQHF.

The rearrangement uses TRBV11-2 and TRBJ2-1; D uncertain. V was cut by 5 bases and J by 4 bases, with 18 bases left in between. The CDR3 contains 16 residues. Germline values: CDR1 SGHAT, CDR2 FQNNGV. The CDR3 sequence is CASSIGLGGLYNEQFF. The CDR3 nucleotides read TGTGCCAGCAGCATAGGGCTCGGCGGCCTGTACAATGAGCAGTTCTTC.

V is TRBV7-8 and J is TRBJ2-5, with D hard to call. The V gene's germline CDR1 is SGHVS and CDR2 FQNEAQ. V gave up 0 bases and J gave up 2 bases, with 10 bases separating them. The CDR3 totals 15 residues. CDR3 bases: TGTGCCAGCAGCTTAGCGCGGTTAGGACAAGAGACCCAGTACTTC. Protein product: CASSLARLGQETQYF.

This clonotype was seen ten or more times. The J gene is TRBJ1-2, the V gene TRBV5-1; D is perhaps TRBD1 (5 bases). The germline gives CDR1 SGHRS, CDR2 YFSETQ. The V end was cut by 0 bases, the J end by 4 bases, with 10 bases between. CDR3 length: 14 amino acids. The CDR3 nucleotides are TGCGCCAGCAGCTTGGCGGGGGACCTCTATGGCTACACCTTC. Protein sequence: CASSLAGDLYGYTF.

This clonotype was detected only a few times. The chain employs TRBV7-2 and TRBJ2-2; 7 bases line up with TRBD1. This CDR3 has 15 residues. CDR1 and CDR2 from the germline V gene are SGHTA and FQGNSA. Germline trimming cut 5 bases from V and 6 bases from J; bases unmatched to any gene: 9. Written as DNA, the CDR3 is TGTGCCAGCAGCCCCTCCTCTACAGGGGCCGGGGAGCTGTTTTTT. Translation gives CASSPSSTGAGELFF.

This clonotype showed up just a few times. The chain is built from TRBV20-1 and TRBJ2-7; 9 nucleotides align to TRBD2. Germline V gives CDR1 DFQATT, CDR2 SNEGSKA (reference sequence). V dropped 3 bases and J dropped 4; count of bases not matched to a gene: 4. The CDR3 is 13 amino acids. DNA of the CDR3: TGCAGTGCTAGGACTAGCGGAGAATACGAGCAGTACTTC. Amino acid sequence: CSARTSGEYEQYF.

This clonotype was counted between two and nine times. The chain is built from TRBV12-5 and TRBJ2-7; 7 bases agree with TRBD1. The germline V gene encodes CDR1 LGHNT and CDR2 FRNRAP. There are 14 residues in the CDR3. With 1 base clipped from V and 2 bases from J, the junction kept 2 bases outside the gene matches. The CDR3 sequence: CASGLAGQTYEQYF. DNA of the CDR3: TGTGCTAGTGGTTTGGCGGGACAGACCTACGAGCAGTACTTC.

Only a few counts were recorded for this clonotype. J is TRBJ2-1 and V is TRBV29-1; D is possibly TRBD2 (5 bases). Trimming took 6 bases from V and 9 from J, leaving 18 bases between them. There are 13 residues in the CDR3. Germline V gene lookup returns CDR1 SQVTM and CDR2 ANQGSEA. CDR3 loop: CSVEWSFEGEQFF. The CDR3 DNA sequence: TGCAGCGTGGAGTGGTCGTTCGAGGGTGAGCAGTTCTTC.

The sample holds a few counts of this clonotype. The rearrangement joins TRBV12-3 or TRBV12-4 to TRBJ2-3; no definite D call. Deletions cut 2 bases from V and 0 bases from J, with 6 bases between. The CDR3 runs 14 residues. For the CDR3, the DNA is TGTGCCAGCAGTTTATGGGTTAGCACAGATACGCAGTATTTT. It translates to CASSLWVSTDTQYF.

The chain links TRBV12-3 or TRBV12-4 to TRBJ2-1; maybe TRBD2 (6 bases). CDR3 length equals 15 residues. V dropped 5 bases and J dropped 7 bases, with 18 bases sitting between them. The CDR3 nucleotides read TGTGCCAGCAGTCGGGCCGGGGGAATGTGGAATGAGCAGTTCTTC. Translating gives CASSRAGGMWNEQFF.

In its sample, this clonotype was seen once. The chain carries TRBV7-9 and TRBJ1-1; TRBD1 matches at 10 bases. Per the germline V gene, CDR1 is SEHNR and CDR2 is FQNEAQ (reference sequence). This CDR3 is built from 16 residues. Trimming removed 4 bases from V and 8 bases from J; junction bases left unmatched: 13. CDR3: CASSSPGTGAFSEAFF. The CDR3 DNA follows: TGTGCCAGCAGCTCACCCGGGACAGGGGCATTCTCCGAAGCTTTCTTT.

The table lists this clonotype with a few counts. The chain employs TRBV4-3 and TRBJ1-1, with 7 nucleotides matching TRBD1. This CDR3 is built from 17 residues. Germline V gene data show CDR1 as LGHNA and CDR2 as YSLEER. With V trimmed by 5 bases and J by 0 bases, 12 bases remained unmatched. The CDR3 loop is CASSGHRGGRMNTEAFF. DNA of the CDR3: TGCGCCAGCAGCGGCCACAGGGGCGGGAGGATGAACACTGAAGCTTTCTTT.

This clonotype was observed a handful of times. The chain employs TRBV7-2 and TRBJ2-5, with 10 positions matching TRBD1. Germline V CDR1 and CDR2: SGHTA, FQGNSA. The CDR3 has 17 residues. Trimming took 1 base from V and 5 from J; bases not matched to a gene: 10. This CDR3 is CASSLVRGTGVLETQYF. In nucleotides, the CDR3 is TGTGCCAGCAGCTTAGTTCGGGGGACAGGGGTTTTGGAGACCCAGTACTTC. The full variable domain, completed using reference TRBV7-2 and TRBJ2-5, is GAGVSQSPSNKVTEKGKDVELRCDPISGHTALYWYRQSLGQGLEFLIYFQGNSAPDKSGLPSDRFSAERTGGSVSTLTIQRTQQEDSAVYLCASSLVRGTGVLETQYFGPGTRLLVL.

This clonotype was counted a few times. The CDR3 DNA reads TGTGCCAGCAGCGAACAGGGGGGCAGTGAAAAACTGTTTTTT. It codes for CASSEQGGSEKLFF. The rearrangement joins TRBV7-2 to TRBJ1-4; 8 bases match TRBD1. J was trimmed by 7 bases and V by 5 bases; bases with no gene match: 6. CDR1 and CDR2 (germline): SGHTA, FQGNSA. CDR3 size: 14 residues.

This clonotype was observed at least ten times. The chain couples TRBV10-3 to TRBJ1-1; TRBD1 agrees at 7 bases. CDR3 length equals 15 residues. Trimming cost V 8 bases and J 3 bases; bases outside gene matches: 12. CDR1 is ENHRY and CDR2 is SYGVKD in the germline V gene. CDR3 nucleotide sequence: TGTGCCATCCGAGACAGGGTCGATGGTGACACTGAAGCTTTCTTT. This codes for CAIRDRVDGDTEAFF.

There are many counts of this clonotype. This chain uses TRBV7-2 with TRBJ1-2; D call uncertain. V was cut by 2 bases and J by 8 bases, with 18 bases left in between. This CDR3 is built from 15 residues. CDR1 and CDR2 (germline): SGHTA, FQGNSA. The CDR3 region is CASSLSRGSLGGYTF. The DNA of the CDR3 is TGTGCCAGCAGCTTATCCCGCGGGTCCTTGGGAGGCTACACCTTC.

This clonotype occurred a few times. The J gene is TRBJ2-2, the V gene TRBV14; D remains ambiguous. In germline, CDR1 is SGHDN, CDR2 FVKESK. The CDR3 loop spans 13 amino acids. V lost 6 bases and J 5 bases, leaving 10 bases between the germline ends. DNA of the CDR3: TGTGCCAGCAGTTCAATGAAGACCGGGGAGCTGTTTTTT. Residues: CASSSMKTGELFF.

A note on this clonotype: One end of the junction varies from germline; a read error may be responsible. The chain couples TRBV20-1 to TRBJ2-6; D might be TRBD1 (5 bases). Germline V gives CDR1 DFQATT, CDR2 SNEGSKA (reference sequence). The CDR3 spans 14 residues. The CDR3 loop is CSARVPSGANILTF. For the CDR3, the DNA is TGCAGTGCTAGAGTACCCTCTGGGGCCAACATCCTGACTTTC.

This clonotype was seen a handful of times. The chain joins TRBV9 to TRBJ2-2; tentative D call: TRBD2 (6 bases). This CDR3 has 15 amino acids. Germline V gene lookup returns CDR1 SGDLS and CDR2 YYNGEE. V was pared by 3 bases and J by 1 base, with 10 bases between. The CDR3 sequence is CASSASGVNTGELFF. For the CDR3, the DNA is TGTGCCAGCAGCGCCTCGGGGGTGAACACCGGGGAGCTGTTTTTT.

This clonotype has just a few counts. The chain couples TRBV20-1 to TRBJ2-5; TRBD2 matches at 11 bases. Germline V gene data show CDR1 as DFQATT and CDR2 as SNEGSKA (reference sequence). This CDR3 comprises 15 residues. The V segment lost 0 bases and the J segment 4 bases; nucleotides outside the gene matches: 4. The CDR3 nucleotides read TGCAGTGCTAGAGATAATAGCGGGGGGGGAGAGACCCAGTACTTC. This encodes CSARDNSGGGETQYF.